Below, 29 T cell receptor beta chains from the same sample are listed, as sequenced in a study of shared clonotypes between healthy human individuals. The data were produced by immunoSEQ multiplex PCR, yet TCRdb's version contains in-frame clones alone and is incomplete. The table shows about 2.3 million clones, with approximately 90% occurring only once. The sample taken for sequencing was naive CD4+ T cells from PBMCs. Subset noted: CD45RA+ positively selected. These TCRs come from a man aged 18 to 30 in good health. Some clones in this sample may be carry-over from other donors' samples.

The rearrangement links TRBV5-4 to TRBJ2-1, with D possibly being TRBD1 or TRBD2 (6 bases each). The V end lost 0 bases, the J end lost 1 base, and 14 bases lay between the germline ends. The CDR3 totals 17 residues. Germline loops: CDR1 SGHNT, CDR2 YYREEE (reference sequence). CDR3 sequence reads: CASSLGGALRSYNEQFF. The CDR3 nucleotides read TGTGCCAGCAGCTTGGGGGGGGCTCTGAGGTCCTACAATGAGCAGTTCTTC.

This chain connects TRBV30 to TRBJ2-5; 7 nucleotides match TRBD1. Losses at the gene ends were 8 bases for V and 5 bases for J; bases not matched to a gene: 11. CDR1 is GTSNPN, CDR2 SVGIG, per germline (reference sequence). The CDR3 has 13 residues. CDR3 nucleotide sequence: TGTGCCGCGGGCAAGGGGGCCGCGGAGACCCAGTACTTC. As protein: CAAGKGAAETQYF.

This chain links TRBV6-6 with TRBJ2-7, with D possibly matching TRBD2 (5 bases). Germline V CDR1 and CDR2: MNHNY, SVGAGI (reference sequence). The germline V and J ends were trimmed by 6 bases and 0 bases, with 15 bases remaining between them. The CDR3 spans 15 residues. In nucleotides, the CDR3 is TGTGCCAGCAGCCGGCCGGACTTCCGCTCCTACGAGCAGTACTTC. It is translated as CASSRPDFRSYEQYF.

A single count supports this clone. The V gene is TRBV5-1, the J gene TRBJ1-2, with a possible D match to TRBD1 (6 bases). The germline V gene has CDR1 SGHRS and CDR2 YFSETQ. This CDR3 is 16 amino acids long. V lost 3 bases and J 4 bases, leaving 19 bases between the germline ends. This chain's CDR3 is CASSSYTGSLPYGYTF. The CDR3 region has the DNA TGCGCCAGCAGCTCGTATACAGGGTCTCTGCCCTATGGCTACACCTTC.

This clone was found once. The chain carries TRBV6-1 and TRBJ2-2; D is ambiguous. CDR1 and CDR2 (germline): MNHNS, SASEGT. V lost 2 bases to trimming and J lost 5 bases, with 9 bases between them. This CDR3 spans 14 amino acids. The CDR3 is CASSEIGVTGELFF. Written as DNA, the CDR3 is TGTGCCAGCAGTGAAATTGGGGTTACCGGGGAGCTGTTTTTT.

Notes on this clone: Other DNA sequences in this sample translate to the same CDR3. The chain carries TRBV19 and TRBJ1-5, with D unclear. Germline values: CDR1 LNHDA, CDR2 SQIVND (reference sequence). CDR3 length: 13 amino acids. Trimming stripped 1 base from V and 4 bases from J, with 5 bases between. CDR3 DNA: TGTGCCAGTAGTATAGTGCGAAATCAGCCCCAGCATTTT. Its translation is CASSIVRNQPQHF.

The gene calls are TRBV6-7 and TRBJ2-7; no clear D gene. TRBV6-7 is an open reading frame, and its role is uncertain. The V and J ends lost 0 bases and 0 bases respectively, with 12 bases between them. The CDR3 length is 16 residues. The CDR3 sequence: CASSYSGQLSSYEQYF. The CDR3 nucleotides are TGTGCCAGCAGTTACTCCGGGCAGTTGAGCTCCTACGAGCAGTACTTC.

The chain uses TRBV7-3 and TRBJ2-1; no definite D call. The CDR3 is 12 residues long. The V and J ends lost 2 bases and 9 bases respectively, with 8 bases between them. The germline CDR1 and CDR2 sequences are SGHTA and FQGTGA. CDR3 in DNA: TGTGCCAGCAGCTTAGGGATTGGTGAGCAGTTCTTC. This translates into CASSLGIGEQFF.

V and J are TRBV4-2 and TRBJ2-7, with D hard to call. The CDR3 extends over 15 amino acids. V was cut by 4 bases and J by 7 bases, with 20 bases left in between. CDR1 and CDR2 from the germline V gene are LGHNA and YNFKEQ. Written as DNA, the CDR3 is TGTGCCAGCAGCCGAACATGGGGTGCTTCGGGTGAGCAGTACTTC. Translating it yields CASSRTWGASGEQYF.

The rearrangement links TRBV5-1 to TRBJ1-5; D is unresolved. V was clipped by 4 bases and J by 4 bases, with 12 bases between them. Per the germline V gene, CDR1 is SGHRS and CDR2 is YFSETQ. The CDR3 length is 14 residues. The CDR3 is CASSADGANQPQHF. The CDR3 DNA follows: TGCGCCAGCAGCGCGGACGGAGCAAATCAGCCCCAGCATTTT.

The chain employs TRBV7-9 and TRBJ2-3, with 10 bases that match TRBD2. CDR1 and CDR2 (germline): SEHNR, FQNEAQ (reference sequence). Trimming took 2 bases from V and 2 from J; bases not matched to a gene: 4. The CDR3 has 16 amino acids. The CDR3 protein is CASSLRGTSDTDTQYF. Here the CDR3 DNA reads TGTGCCAGCAGCTTACGGGGGACTAGCGACACAGATACGCAGTATTTT.

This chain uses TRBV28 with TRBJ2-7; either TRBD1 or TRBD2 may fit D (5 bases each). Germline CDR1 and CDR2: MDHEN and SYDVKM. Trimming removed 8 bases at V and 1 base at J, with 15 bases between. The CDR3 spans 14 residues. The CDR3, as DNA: TGTGCCAGCTATAGGGAGAAGGGGTCCTACGAGCAGTACTTC. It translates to CASYREKGSYEQYF.

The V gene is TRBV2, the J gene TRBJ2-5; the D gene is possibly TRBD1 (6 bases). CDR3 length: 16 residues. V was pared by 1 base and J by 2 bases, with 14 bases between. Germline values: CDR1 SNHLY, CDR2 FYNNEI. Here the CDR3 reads CASSEGTERTQETQYF. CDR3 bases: TGTGCCAGCAGTGAAGGGACAGAAAGAACTCAAGAGACCCAGTACTTC.

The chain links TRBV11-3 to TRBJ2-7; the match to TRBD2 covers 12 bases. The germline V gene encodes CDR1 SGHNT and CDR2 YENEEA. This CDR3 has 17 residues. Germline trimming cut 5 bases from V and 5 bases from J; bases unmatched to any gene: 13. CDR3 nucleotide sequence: TGTGCCAGCAGCCCAAGTGGGACTAGCGGGCGCCCCCACGAGCAGTACTTC. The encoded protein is CASSPSGTSGRPHEQYF.

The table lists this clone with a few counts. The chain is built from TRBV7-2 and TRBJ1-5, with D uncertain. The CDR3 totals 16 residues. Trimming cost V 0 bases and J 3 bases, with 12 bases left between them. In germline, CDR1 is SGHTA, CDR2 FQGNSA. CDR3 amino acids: CASSLALNRDNQPQHF. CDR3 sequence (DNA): TGTGCCAGCAGCTTAGCGCTAAATAGGGACAATCAGCCCCAGCATTTT.

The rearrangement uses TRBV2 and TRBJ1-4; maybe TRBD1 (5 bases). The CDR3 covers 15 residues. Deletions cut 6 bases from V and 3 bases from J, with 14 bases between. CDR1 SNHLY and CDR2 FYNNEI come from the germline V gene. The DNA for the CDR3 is TGTGCCAGCAGGGCCGTGGGGGGGGCTAATGAAAAACTGTTTTTT. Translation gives CASRAVGGANEKLFF.

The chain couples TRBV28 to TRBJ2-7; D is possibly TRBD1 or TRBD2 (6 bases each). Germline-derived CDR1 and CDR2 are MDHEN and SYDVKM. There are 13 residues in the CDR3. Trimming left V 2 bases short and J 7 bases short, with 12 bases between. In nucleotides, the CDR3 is TGTGCCAGCAGTTTAGCGAAGGGGGGTGAGCAGTACTTC. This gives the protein CASSLAKGGEQYF.

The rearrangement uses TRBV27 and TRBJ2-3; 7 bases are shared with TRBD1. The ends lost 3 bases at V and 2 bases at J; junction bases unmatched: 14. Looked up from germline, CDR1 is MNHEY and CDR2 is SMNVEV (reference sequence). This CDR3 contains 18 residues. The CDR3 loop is CASSFSPNRGRNTDTQYF. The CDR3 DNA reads TGTGCCAGCAGTTTCTCGCCCAACAGGGGACGGAACACAGATACGCAGTATTTT.

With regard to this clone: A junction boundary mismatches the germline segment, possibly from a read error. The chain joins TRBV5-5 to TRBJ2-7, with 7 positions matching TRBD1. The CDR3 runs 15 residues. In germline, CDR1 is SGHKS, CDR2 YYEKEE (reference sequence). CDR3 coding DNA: TGTGCCAGCAGCTTGGGGGGGACAGTCTCCTACGAGCAATACTTC. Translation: CASSLGGTVSYEQYF.

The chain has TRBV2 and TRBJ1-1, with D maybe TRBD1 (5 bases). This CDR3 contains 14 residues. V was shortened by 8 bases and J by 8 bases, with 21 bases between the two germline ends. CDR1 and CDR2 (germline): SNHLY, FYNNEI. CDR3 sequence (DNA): TGTGCCAGCTGGACCCGCGTTGGGGCGGGGGAAGCTTTCTTT. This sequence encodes CASWTRVGAGEAFF.

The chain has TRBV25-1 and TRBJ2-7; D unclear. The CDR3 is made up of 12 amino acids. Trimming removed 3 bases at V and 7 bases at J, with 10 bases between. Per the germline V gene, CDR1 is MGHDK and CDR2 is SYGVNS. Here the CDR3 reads CASSEYWKEQYF. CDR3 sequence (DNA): TGTGCCAGCAGTGAGTATTGGAAAGAGCAGTACTTC.

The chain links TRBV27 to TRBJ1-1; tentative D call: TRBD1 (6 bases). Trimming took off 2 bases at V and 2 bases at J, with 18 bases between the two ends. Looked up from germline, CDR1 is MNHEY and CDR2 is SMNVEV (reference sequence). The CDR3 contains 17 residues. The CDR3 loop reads CASSLKRTDQPNTEAFF. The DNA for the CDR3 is TGTGCCAGCAGTTTAAAGCGGACAGACCAACCAAACACTGAAGCTTTCTTT.

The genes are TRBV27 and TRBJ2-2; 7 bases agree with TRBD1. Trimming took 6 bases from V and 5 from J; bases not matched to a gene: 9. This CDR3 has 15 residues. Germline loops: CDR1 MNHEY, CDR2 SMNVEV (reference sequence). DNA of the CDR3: TGTGCCAGCAGCCATAACAGGGGTGGGACCGGGGAGCTGTTTTTT. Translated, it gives CASSHNRGGTGELFF.

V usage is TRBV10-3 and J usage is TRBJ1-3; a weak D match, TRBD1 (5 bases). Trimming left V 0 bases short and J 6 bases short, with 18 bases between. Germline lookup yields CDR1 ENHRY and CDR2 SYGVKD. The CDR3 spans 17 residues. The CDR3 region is CAISESILSGKVNTIYF. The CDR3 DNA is TGTGCCATCAGTGAGTCGATCCTCTCAGGGAAGGTAAACACCATATATTTT.

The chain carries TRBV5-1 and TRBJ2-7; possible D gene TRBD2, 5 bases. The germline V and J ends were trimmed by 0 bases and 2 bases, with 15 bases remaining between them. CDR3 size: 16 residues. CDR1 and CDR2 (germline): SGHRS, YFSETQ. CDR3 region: CASSLVSRASPYEQYF. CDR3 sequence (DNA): TGCGCCAGCAGCTTGGTCTCGCGGGCCTCACCCTACGAGCAGTACTTC.

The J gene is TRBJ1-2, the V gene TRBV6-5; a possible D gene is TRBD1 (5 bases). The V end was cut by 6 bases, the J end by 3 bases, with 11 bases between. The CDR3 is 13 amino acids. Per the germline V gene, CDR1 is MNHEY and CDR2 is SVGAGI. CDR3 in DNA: TGTGCCAGCAGCGCCAGGGAAGACTATGGCTACACCTTC. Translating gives CASSAREDYGYTF.

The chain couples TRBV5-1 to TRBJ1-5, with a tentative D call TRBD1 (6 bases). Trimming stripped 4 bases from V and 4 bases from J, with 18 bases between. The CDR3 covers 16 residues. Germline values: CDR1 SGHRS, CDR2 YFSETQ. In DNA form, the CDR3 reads TGCGCCAGCAGCGTATCCGGGGGCCAGGGGAATCAGCCCCAGCATTTT. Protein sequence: CASSVSGGQGNQPQHF.

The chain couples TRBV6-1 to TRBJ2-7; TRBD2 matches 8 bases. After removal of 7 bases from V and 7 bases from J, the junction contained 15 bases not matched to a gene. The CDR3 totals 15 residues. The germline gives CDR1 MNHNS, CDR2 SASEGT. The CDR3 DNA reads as TGTGCCAGCAAATCGGGAGGGACACTAGCCTTAGAGCAGTACTTC. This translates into CASKSGGTLALEQYF.

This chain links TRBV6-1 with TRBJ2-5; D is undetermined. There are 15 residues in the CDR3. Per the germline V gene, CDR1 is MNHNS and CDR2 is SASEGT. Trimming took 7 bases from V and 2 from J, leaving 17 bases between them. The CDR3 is CASTARSLGQETQYF. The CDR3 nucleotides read TGTGCCAGCACAGCGCGCAGTCTGGGGCAAGAGACCCAGTACTTC.